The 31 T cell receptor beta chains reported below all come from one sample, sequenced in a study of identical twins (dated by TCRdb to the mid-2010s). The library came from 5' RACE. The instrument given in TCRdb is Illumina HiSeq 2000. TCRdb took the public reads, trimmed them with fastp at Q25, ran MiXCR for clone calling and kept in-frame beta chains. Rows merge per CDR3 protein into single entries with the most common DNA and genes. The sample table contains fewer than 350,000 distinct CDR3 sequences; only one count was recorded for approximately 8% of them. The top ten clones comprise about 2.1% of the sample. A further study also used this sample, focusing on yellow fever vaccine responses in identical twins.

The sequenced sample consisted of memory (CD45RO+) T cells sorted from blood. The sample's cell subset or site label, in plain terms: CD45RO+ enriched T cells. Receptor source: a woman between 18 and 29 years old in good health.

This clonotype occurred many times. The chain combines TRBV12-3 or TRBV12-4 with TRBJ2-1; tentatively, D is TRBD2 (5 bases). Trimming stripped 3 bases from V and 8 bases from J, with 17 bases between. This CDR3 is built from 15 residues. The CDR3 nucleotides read TGTGCCAGCAGTTTGTCTAGGACTCTAGTGGATGAGCAGTTCTTC. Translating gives CASSLSRTLVDEQFF.

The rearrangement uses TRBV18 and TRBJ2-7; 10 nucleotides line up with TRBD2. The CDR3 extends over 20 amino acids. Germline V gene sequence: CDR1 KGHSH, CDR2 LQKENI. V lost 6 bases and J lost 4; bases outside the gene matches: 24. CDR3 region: CASSTLAGGASASGRYEQYF. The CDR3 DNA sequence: TGTGCCAGCTCGACTCTTGCGGGGGGCGCTTCGGCTAGCGGGAGATACGAGCAGTACTTC.

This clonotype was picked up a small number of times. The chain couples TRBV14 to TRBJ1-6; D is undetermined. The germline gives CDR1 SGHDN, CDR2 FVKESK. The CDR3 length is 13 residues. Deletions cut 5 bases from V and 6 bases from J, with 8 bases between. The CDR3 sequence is CASSVGLNSPLHF. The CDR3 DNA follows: TGTGCCAGCAGCGTCGGACTTAATTCACCCCTCCACTTT.

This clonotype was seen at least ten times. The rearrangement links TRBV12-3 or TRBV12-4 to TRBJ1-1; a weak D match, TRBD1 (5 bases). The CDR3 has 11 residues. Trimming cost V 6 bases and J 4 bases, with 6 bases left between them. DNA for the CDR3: TGTGCCAGCAGGGGGGTCACTGAAGCTTTCTTT. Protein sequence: CASRGVTEAFF.

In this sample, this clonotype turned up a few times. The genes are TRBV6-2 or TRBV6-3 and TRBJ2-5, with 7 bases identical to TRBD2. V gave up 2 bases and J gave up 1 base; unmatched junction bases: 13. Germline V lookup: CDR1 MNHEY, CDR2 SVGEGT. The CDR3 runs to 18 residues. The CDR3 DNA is TGTGCCAGCAGTTACCCAATGGAGTTGGGGGGGTTCCAAGAGACCCAGTACTTC. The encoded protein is CASSYPMELGGFQETQYF.

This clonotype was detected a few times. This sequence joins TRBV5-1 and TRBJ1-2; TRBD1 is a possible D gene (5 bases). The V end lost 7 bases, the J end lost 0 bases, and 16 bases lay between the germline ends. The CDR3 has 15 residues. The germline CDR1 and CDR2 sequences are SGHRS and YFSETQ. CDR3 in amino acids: CASSGDGTANYGYTF. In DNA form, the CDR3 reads TGCGCCAGCTCCGGGGACGGAACAGCTAACTATGGCTACACCTTC.

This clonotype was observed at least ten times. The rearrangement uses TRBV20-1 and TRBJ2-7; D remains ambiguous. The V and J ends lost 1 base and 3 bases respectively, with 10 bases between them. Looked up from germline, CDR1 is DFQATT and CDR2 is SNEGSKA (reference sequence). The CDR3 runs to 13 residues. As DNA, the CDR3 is TGCAGTGCTAGAGGTCCCCCCTACTACGAGCAGTACTTC. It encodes CSARGPPYYEQYF.

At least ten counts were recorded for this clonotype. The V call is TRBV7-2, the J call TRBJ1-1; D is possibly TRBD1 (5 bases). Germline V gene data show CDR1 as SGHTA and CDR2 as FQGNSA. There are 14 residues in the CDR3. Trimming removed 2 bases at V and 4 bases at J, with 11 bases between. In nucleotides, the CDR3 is TGTGCCAGCAGCTTATCCGGGGCGAGCACTGAAGCTTTCTTT. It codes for CASSLSGASTEAFF.

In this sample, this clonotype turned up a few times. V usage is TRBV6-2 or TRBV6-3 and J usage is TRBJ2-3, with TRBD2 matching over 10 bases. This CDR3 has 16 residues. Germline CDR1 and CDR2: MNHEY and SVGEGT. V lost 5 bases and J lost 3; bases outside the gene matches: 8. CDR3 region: CASSPLSGRVTDTQYF. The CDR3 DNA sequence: TGTGCCAGCAGTCCCCTCAGCGGGAGGGTTACAGATACGCAGTATTTT.

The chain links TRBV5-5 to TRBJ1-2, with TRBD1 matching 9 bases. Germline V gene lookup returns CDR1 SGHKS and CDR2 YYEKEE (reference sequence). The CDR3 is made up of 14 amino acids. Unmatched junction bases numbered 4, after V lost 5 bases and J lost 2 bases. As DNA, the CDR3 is TGTGCCAGCAGGGCCGGGACAGGGAACTATGGCTACACCTTC. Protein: CASRAGTGNYGYTF. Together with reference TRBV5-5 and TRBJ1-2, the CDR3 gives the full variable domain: DAGVTQSPTHLIKTRGQQVTLRCSPISGHKSVSWYQQVLGQGPQFIFQYYEKEERGRGNFPDRFSARQFPNYSSELNVNALLLGDSALYLCASRAGTGNYGYTFGSGTRLTVV.

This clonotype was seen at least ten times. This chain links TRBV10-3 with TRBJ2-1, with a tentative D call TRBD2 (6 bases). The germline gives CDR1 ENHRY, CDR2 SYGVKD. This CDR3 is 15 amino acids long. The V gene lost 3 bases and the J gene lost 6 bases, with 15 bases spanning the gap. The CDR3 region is CAISDRGGKGNEQFF. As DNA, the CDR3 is TGTGCCATCAGTGACCGAGGCGGGAAGGGCAATGAGCAGTTCTTC.

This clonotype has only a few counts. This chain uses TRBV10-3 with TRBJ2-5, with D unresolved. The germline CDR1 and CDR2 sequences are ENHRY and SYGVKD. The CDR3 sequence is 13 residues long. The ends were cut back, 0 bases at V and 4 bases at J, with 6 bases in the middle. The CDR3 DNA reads TGTGCCATCAGTGAGTCTAGTGCAGAGACCCAGTACTTC. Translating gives CAISESSAETQYF.

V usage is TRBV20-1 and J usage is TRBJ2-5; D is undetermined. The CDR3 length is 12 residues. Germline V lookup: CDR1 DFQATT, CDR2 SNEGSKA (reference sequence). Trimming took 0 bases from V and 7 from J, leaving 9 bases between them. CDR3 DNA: TGCAGTGCTAGAGATGAGGACGGGACCCAGTACTTC. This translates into CSARDEDGTQYF.

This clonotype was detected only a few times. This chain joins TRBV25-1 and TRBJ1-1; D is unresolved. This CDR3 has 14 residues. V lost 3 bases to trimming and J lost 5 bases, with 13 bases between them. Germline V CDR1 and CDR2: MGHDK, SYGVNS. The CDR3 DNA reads TGTGCCAGCAGTGAGTTTCGATCGGGGACTGAAGCTTTCTTT. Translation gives CASSEFRSGTEAFF.

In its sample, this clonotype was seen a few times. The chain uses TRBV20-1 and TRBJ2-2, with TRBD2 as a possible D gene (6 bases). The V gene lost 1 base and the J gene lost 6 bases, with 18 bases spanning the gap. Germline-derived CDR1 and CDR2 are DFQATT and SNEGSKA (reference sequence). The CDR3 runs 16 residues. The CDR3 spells CSARVGGTATPGELFF. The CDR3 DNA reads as TGCAGTGCTAGAGTCGGAGGGACCGCCACTCCCGGGGAGCTGTTTTTT.

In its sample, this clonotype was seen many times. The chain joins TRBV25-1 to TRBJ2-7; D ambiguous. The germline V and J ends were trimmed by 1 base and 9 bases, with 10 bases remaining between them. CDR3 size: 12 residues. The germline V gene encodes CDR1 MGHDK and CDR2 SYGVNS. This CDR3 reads CASSESELVQYF. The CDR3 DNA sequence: TGTGCCAGCAGTGAATCGGAGTTAGTGCAGTACTTC.

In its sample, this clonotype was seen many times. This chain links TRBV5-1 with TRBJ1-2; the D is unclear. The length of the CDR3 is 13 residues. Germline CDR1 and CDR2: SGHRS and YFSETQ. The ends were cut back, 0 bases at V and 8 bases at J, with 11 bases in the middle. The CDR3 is CASSLDRGGGYTF. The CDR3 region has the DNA TGCGCCAGCAGCTTGGACAGAGGCGGAGGCTACACCTTC.

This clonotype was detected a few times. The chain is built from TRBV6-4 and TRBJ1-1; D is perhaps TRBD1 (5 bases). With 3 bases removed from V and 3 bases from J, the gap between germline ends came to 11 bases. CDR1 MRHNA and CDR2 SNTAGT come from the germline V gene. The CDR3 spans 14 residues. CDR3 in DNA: TGTGCCAGCAGTGAGCGGGACGGCGACACTGAAGCTTTCTTT. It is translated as CASSERDGDTEAFF.

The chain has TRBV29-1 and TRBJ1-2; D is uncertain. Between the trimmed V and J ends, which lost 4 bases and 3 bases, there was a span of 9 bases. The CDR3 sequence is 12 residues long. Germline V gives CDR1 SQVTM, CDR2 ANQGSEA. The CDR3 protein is CSVGDGDYGYTF. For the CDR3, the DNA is TGCAGCGTTGGAGACGGGGACTATGGCTACACCTTC.

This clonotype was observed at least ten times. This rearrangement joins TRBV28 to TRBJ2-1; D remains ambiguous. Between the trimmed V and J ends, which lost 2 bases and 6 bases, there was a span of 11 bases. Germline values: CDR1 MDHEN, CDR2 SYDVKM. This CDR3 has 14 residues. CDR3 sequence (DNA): TGTGCCAGCAGTTTACCGGTGCTAAGCAATGAGCAGTTCTTC. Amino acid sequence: CASSLPVLSNEQFF.

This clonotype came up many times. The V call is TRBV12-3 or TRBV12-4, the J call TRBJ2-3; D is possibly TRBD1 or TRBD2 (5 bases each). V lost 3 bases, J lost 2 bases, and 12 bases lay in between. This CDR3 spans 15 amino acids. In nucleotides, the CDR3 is TGTGCCAGCAGTTTTGGGGCAGGACTCACAGATACGCAGTATTTT. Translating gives CASSFGAGLTDTQYF.

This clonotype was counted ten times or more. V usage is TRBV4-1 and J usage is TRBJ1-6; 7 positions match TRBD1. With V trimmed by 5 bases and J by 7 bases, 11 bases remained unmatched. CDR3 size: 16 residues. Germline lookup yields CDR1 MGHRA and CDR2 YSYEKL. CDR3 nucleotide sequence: TGCGCCAGCAGCGACACGAAACAGGGGTGGAATTCACCCCTCCACTTT. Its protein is CASSDTKQGWNSPLHF.

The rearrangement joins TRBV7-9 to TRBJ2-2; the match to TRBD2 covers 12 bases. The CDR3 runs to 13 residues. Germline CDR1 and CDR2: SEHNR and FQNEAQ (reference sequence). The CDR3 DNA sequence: TGTGCACGGACTAGCGGGAATTCCGGGGAGCTGTTTTTT. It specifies CARTSGNSGELFF. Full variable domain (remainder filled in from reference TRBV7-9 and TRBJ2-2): DTGVSQNPRHKITKRGQNVTFRCDPISEHNRLYWYRQTLGQGPEFLTYFQNEAQLEKSRLLSDRFSAERPKGSFSTLEIQRTEQGDSAMYLCARTSGNSGELFFGEGSRLTVL.

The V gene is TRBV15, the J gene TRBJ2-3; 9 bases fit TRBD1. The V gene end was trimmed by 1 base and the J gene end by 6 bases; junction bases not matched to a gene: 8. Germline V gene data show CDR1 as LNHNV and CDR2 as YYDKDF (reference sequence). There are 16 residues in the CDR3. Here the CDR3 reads CATSRVGDRVEDTQYF. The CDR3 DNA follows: TGTGCCACCAGCAGAGTCGGGGACAGGGTCGAGGATACGCAGTATTTT.

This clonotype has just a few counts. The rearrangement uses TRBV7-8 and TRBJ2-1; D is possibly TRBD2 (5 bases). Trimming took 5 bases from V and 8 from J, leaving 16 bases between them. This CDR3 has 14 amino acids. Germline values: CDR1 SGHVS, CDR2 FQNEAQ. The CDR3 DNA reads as TGTGCCAGCAGCGCGCAGCTAGGACTGGATGAGCAGTTCTTC. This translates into CASSAQLGLDEQFF.

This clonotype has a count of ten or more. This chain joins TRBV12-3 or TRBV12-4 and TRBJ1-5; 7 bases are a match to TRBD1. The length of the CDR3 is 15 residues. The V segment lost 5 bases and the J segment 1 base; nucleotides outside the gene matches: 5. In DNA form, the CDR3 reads TGTGCCAGCAGTCCAGGGGGTTCAAGCAATCAGCCCCAGCATTTT. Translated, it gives CASSPGGSSNQPQHF.

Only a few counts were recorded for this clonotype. CDR3 coding DNA: TGCGCCAGCAGCTTGGTCGCAGGGGCGAACACTGAAGCTTTCTTT. It specifies CASSLVAGANTEAFF. This sequence joins TRBV5-1 and TRBJ1-1, with a possible D match to TRBD1 (6 bases). Germline V gives CDR1 SGHRS, CDR2 YFSETQ. This CDR3 region has 15 residues. V was trimmed by 0 bases and J by 1 base, leaving 10 bases between them.

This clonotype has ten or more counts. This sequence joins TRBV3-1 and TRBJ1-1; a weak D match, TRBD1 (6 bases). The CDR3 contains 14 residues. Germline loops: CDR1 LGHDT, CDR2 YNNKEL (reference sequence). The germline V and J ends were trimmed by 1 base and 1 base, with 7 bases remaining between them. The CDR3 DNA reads TGTGCCAGCAGCCAAGGGGACACGAACACTGAAGCTTTCTTT. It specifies CASSQGDTNTEAFF.

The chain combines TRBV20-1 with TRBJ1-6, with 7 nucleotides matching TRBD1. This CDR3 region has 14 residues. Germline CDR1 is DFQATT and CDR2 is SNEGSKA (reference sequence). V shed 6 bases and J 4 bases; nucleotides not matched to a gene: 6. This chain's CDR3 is CSARGGQYNSPLHF. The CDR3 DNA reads TGCAGTGCACGCGGGGGACAGTATAATTCACCCCTCCACTTT.

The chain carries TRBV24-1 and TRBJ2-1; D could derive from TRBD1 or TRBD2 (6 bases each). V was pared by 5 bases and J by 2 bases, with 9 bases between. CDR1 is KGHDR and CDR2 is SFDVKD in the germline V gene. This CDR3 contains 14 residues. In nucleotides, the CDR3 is TGTGCCACCAGTGGGGGGGACACCTACAATGAGCAGTTCTTC. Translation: CATSGGDTYNEQFF.

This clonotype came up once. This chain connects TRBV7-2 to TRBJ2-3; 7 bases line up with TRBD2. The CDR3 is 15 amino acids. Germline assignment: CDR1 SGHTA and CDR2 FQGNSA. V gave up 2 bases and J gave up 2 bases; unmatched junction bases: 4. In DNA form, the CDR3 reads TGTGCCAGCAGCTTAAGAACTAGCGACACAGATACGCAGTATTTT. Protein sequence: CASSLRTSDTDTQYF.